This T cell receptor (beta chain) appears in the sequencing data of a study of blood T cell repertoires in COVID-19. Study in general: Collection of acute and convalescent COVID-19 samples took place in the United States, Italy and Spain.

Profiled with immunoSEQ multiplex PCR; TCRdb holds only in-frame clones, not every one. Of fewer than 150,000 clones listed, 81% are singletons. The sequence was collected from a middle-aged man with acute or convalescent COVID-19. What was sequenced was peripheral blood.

As DNA, the CDR3 is TGCGCCAGCAGCTCAGGGACAGGGAGATTACATGGCTACACCTTC. Translated: CASSSGTGRLHGYTF. The V gene is TRBV5-1, the J gene TRBJ1-2; 9 positions agree with TRBD1. This CDR3 has 15 residues. V shed 3 bases, J shed 6 bases, and the junction held 9 bases outside the gene matches. Germline V gene sequence: CDR1 SGHRS, CDR2 YFSETQ.